This entry lists 4 T cell receptor beta chains sequenced from one sample in a study of shared clonotypes between healthy human individuals. Produced via immunoSEQ multiplex PCR; TCRdb's table is partial and in-frame only. The data hold some 2,000,000 clones, with 85% to 95% observed a single time. Naivety among CD8 cells was defined by CD45RO negativity and positive CCR7 selection, thereby excluding terminally differentiated effector memory CD45RA+ cells. The sequenced material came from naive CD8+ T cells sorted from blood. Receptors were obtained from a man between 18 and 29 years old in good health.

The chain combines TRBV2 with TRBJ2-5; D is undetermined. Trimming took off 1 base at V and 1 base at J, with 7 bases between the two ends. CDR3 length: 14 amino acids. Germline values: CDR1 SNHLY, CDR2 FYNNEI. CDR3 protein: CASSEGLGQETQYF. CDR3 DNA sequence: TGTGCCAGCAGTGAAGGGCTGGGCCAAGAGACCCAGTACTTC.

The J gene is TRBJ1-2, the V gene TRBV9; 7 bases match TRBD1. V was clipped by 2 bases and J by 4 bases; unmatched bases: 5. There are 14 residues in the CDR3. Germline V CDR1 and CDR2: SGDLS, YYNGEE. The DNA for the CDR3 is TGTGCCAGCAGCGTTGGGCAGGGGGTCTATGGCTACACCTTC. Protein product: CASSVGQGVYGYTF.

The genes are TRBV7-2 and TRBJ2-1; 7 nucleotides agree with TRBD1. The CDR3 extends over 16 amino acids. Trimming took 4 bases from V and 8 from J; bases not matched to a gene: 14. CDR1 and CDR2 from the germline V gene are SGHTA and FQGNSA. In DNA, the CDR3 is TGTGCCAGCAGCTCGCCGTACCGGGACAGTTCGGATGAGCAGTTCTTC. As protein: CASSSPYRDSSDEQFF.

The chain is built from TRBV5-4 and TRBJ2-7; either TRBD1 or TRBD2 may supply D (5 bases each). V gave up 0 bases and J gave up 5 bases, with 9 bases separating them. From germline, CDR1 is SGHNT and CDR2 YYREEE (reference sequence). CDR3 length: 13 residues. CDR3 loop: CASSLAGRDEQYF. The CDR3 DNA is TGTGCCAGCAGCTTGGCGGGGCGGGACGAGCAGTACTTC.